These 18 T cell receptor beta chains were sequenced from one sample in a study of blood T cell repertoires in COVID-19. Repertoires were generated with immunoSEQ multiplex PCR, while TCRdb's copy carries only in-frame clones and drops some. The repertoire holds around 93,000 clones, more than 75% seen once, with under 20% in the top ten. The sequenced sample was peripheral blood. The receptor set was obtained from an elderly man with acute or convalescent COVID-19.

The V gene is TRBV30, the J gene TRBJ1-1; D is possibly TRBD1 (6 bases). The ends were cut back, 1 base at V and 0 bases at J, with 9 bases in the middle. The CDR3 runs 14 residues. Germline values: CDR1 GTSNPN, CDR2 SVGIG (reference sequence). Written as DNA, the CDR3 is TGTGCCTGGAGTGCCGGGACAATGAACACTGAAGCTTTCTTT. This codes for CAWSAGTMNTEAFF.

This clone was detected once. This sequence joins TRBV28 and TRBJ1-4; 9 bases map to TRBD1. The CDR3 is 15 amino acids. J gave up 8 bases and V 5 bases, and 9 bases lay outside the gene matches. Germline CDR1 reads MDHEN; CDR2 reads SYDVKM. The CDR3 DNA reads TGTGCCAGCAGTCTGGCCGGGACAGGGACGGAAAAACTGTTTTTT. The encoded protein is CASSLAGTGTEKLFF.

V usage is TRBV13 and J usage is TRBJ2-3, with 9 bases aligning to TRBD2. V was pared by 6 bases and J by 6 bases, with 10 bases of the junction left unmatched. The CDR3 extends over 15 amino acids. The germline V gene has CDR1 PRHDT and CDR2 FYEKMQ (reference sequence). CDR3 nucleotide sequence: TGTGCCAGCAGACAACAAGCGGGGGGAAGTGATACGCAGTATTTT. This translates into CASRQQAGGSDTQYF.

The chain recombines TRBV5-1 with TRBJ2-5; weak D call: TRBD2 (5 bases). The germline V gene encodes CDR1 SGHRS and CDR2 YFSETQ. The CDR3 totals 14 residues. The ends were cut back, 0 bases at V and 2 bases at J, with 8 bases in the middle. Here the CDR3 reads CASSLGTGQETQYF. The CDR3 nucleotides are TGCGCCAGCAGCTTGGGGACGGGACAAGAGACCCAGTACTTC.

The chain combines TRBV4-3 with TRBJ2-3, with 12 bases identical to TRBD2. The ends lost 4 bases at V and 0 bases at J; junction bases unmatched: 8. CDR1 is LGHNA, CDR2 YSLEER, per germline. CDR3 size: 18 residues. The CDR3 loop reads CASSPAGTSGWSTDTQYF. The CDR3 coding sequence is TGCGCCAGCAGCCCAGCCGGGACTAGCGGGTGGAGCACAGATACGCAGTATTTT.

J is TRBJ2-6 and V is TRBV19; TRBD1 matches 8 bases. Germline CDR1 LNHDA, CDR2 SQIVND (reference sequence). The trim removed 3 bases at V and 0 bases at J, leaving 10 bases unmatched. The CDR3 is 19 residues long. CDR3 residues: CASSIRRTGLNSGANVLTF. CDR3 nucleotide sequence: TGTGCCAGTAGTATTAGGCGGACAGGGTTGAACTCTGGGGCCAACGTCCTGACTTTC.

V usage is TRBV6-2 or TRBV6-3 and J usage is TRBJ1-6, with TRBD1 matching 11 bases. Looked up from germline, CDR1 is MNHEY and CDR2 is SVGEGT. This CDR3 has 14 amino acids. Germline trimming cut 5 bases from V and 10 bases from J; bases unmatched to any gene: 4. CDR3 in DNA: TGTGCCAGCAGTCAAGGGACAGGGGGATCACCCCTCCACTTT. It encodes CASSQGTGGSPLHF.

CDR3 loop: CASSITRGGRRETQYF. CDR3 in DNA: TGTGCCAGTAGTATAACGCGGGGGGGGCGGAGGGAGACCCAGTACTTC. The chain carries TRBV19 and TRBJ2-5; 9 bases map to TRBD2. Germline CDR1 and CDR2: LNHDA and SQIVND (reference sequence). Trimming at V came to 2 bases and at J to 5 bases, leaving 9 bases not matched to a gene. This CDR3 comprises 16 residues.

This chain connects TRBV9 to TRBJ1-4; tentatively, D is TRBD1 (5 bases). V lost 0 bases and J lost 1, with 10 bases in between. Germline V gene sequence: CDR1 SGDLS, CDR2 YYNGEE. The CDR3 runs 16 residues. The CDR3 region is CASSVARDKTNEKLFF. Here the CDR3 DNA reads TGTGCCAGCAGCGTAGCCAGGGATAAAACTAATGAAAAACTGTTTTTT. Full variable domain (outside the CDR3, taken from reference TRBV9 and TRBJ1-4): DSGVTQTPKHLITATGQRVTLRCSPRSGDLSVYWYQQSLDQGLQFLIQYYNGEERAKGNILERFSAQQFPDLHSELNLSSLELGDSALYFCASSVARDKTNEKLFFGSGTQLSVL.

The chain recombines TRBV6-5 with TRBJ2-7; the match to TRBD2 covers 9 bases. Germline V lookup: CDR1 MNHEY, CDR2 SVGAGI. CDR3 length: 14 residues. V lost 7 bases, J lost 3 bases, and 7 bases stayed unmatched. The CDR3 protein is CASTSSGAGYEQYF. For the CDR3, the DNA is TGTGCCAGCACCTCTAGCGGGGCCGGCTACGAGCAGTACTTC.

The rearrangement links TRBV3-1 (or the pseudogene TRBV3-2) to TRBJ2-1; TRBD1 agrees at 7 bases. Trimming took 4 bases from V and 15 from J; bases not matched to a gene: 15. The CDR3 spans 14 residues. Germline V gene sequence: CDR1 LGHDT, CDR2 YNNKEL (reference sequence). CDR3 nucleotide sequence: TGTGCCAGCAGCCGGGGACAGTCATCCCCATTAAGGTTCTTC. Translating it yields CASSRGQSSPLRFF.

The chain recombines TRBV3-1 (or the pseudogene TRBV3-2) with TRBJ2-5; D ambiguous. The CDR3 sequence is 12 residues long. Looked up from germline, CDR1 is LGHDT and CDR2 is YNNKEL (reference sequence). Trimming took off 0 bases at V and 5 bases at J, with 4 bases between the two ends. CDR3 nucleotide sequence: TGTGCCAGCAGCCAAGATCTTGAGACCCAGTACTTC. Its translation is CASSQDLETQYF.

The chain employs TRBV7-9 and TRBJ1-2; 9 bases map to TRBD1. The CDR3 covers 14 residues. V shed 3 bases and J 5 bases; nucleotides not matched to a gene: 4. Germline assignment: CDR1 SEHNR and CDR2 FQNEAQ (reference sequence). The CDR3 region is CASSLGQGRYGYTF. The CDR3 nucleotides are TGTGCCAGCAGCTTGGGACAGGGACGGTATGGCTACACCTTC.

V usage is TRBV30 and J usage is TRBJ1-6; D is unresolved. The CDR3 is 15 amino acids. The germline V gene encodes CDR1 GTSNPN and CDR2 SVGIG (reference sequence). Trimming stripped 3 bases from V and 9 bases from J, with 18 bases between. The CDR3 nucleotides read TGTGCCTGGAGCCGCTCCGTAAGAGGAGGTTCACCCCTCCACTTT. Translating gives CAWSRSVRGGSPLHF.

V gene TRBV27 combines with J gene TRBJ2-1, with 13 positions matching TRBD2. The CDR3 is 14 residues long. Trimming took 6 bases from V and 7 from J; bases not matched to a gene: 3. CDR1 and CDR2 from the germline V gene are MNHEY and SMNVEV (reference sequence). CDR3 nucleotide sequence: TGTGCCAGCAGCCGGACTAGCGGGAGAAATGAGCAGTTCTTC. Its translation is CASSRTSGRNEQFF.

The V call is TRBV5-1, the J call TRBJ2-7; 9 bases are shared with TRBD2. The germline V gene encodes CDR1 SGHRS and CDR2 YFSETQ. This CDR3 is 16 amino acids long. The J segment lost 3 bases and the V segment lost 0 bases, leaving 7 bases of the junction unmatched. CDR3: CASSLGVSGGNYEQYF. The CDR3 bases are TGCGCCAGCAGCTTGGGGGTTAGCGGGGGCAACTACGAGCAGTACTTC. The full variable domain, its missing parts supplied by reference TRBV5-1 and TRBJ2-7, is KAGVTQTPRYLIKTRGQQVTLSCSPISGHRSVSWYQQTPGQGLQFLFEYFSETQRNKGNFPGRFSGRQFSNSRSEMNVSTLELGDSALYLCASSLGVSGGNYEQYFGPGTRLTVT.

The CDR3 is CAISGGLAGEFNEQFF. The CDR3 DNA reads TGTGCCATCAGTGGGGGACTAGCGGGAGAATTCAATGAGCAGTTCTTC. The genes are TRBV10-3 and TRBJ2-1, with 14 bases matching TRBD2. V trimming: 4 bases; J trimming: 6 bases; junction bases outside the gene matches: 5. Germline CDR1 ENHRY, CDR2 SYGVKD. This CDR3 is 16 amino acids long.

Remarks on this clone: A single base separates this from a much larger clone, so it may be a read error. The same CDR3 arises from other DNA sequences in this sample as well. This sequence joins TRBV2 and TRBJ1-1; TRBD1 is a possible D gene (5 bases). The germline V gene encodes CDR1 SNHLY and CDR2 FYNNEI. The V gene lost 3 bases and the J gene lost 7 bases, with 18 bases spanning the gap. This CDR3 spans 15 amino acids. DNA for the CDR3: TGTGCCAGCAGTGAGGCGCTTTTCAGGGCTCGTGAAGCTTTCTTT. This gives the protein CASSEALFRAREAFF.